A selection of T cell receptor beta chains follows, all from one sample in a study of T cells in Graves' hyperthyroidism and ophthalmopathy. TCRdb reprocessed the multiplex PCR reads with MiXCR, giving one entry per CDR3 protein. Among a few hundred thousand distinct CDR3 sequences listed, about a fifth were seen once. Input material: blood. These receptors originate from a man younger than 35 with Graves' hyperthyroidism. Both conserved end residues are part of each CDR3. Fields, in order: D gene, V gene, clone size, CDR3 length, J gene, CDR3 DNA, CDR3 protein. D genes are given only for firm matches. Clone size is stated in some rows and not others, as once, few, many or a class when expanded.

>.|TRBV11-2|many|15|TRBJ2-2
TGTGCCAGCAGCTTAGATAGGGAGAGCACCGGGGAGCTGTTTTTT
CASSLDRESTGELFF
>.|TRBV24-1|.|14|TRBJ2-2
TGTGCCACAACGAGTGCCTTGAGGGCCGGGGAGCTGTTTTTT
CATTSALRAGELFF
>TRBD1|TRBV12-3/TRBV12-4|many|16|TRBJ2-5
TGTGCCAGCAGCCTAGGACAGGGATGGGAGCAAGAGACCCAGTACTTC
CASSLGQGWEQETQYF
>TRBD1|TRBV12-5|.|17|TRBJ2-4
TGTGCTAGTGGTTTGAATCTAGGACAGGGGGTGATAAACATTCAGTACTTC
CASGLNLGQGVINIQYF
>.|TRBV6-5|many|15|TRBJ2-2
TGTGCCAGCAGTTACTCCGCCCTCAACACCGGGGAGCTGTTTTTT
CASSYSALNTGELFF
>TRBD2|TRBV11-2|.|15|TRBJ2-7
TGTGCCAGCAGCTCATATAGCGGGGCGCAATACGAGCAGTACTTC
CASSSYSGAQYEQYF
>.|TRBV28|.|15|TRBJ1-2
TGTGCCAGCAGCGGTCTGGTTGGCAGGCTTTATGGCTACACCTTC
CASSGLVGRLYGYTF
>.|TRBV19|many|14|TRBJ1-1
TGTGCCAGTAGTATTCAGGGAGGGAACACTGAAGCTTTCTTT
CASSIQGGNTEAFF
>.|TRBV6-5|.|15|TRBJ1-2
TGTGCCAGCAGTTACTCGTCCGCAGGCGGCTATGGCTACACCTTC
CASSYSSAGGYGYTF
>TRBD1|TRBV4-1|.|13|TRBJ1-3
TGCGCCACAGGGGGAGTGGATGGAAACACCATATATTTT
CATGGVDGNTIYF
>.|TRBV11-2|once|15|TRBJ1-1
TGTGCCAGCAGCTCCCGTTGGGGGGCCTACACTGAAGCTTTCTTT
CASSSRWGAYTEAFF
>.|TRBV18|.|13|TRBJ2-7
TGTGCCAGCTCACTTTCCCCAGGGCGGGAGCAGTACTTC
CASSLSPGREQYF
>.|TRBV6-1|many|15|TRBJ1-2
TGTGCCAGCCGATTGATGAGATCGAGCAGCGATGGCTACACCTTC
CASRLMRSSSDGYTF
>.|TRBV6-1|few|15|TRBJ2-2
TGTGCCAGCAGTCCCCGGAGGGTCGAAACCGGGGAGCTGTTTTTT
CASSPRRVETGELFF
>.|TRBV12-5|.|13|TRBJ1-1
TGTGCTAGTGGTTTGGTGGCGGGGACTGAAGCTTTCTTT
CASGLVAGTEAFF
>TRBD1|TRBV6-1|many|14|TRBJ1-1
TGTGCCAGCAGGACGGACAGGGTTCTCACTGAAGCTTTCTTT
CASRTDRVLTEAFF
>.|TRBV20-1|many|11|TRBJ1-1
TGCAGTGCTTACCTCGGGCCCGGAGCTTTCTTT
CSAYLGPGAFF
>.|TRBV29-1|many|13|TRBJ2-7
TGCAGCGTTGAACGAGACACCAACTACGAGCAGTACTTC
CSVERDTNYEQYF
>.|TRBV12-3/TRBV12-4|many|14|TRBJ1-1
TGTGCCAGCAGGCCTCCTATAGGGAATTCGGAAGCTTTCTTT
CASRPPIGNSEAFF
>.|TRBV9|few|15|TRBJ1-2
TGTGCCAGCAGCGTAGGAAGGGACAATGTCTATGGCTACACCTTC
CASSVGRDNVYGYTF
>.|TRBV27|.|13|TRBJ1-1
TGTGCCAGCAGGATCGGGGCGAACACTGAAGCTTTCTTT
CASRIGANTEAFF
>.|TRBV5-5|many|14|TRBJ1-2
TGTGCCAGCAGCTTGGATCGGCAGAAGTATGGCTACACCTTC
CASSLDRQKYGYTF
>TRBD1|TRBV5-4|many|17|TRBJ1-5
TGTGCCAGCAGCTTCCCGCCGGGACAGCATAGCAATCAGCCCCAGCATTTT
CASSFPPGQHSNQPQHF
>.|TRBV28|many|12|TRBJ2-5
TGTGCCCGTAGTGGGTCGATAGGGACCCAGTACTTC
CARSGSIGTQYF
>.|TRBV5-1|.|13|TRBJ2-2
TGCGCCAGCAGCCCCCAAGACACCGGGGAGCTGTTTTTT
CASSPQDTGELFF
>.|TRBV12-3/TRBV12-4|many|11|TRBJ1-3
TGTGCCAGCAGCGTTGGAAACACCATATATTTT
CASSVGNTIYF
>TRBD1|TRBV20-1|.|18|TRBJ2-2
TGCAGTGCTGGACCCTCTCGAACAGGACAGGAGAACACCGGGGAGCTGTTTTTT
CSAGPSRTGQENTGELFF
>.|TRBV6-1|many|14|TRBJ1-2
TGTGCCAGCAGTGAACGGACATACAACTATGGCTACACCTTC
CASSERTYNYGYTF
>TRBD2|TRBV6-2/TRBV6-3|.|18|TRBJ2-7
TGTGCCAGCAGTTCCCTGGGACTAGCGGGAGGGCTTCTCTACGAGCAGTACTTC
CASSSLGLAGGLLYEQYF
>.|TRBV6-5|many|15|TRBJ1-1
TGTGCCAGCAGTTACATCGGGGAAGGGGACACTGAAGCTTTCTTT
CASSYIGEGDTEAFF
>.|TRBV28|many|16|TRBJ2-6
TGTGCCAGCGGGGGACGGACAGCCTCTGGGGCCAACGTCCTGACTTTC
CASGGRTASGANVLTF
>TRBD2|TRBV6-1|.|14|TRBJ2-7
TGTGCCAGCCGACCCGGGACTAGCCCTTACGAGCAGTACTTC
CASRPGTSPYEQYF
>.|TRBV2|.|14|TRBJ1-2
TGTGCCAGCAGTGAAGCTCGCGACAGCAGGGGCTACACCTTC
CASSEARDSRGYTF
>TRBD1|TRBV28|many|18|TRBJ1-5
TGTGCCAGCATGCGCTTCATTGTGGGACAGGGACCCAATCAGCCCCAGCATTTT
CASMRFIVGQGPNQPQHF
>.|TRBV30|.|14|TRBJ1-2
TGTGCCTGGAGTGTACCGGGGGGCGTAAATGGCTACACCTTC
CAWSVPGGVNGYTF
>.|TRBV28|.|12|TRBJ1-2
TGTGCCAGCGCCCCCCGGCCTGGAGGCTACACCTTC
CASAPRPGGYTF
>.|TRBV3-1|.|16|TRBJ1-3
TGTGCCAGCAGCCTCTCGGGATCCTTCTCTGGAAACACCATATATTTT
CASSLSGSFSGNTIYF
>.|TRBV6-2/TRBV6-3|many|14|TRBJ1-1
TGTGCCAGCAGTCACGGACCGATGAACACTGAAGCTTTCTTT
CASSHGPMNTEAFF
>.|TRBV12-3/TRBV12-4|many|13|TRBJ1-1
TGTGCCAGCAGTTTTAAGGGGAACACTGAAGCTTTCTTT
CASSFKGNTEAFF
>.|TRBV12-3/TRBV12-4|many|12|TRBJ1-1
TGTGCCAGCAGTTCTTTCCGGGCCGAAGCTTTCTTT
CASSSFRAEAFF
>.|TRBV24-1|many|15|TRBJ2-7
TGTGCCACCAGTTCCCCGGCGGCGTACTCCTACGAGCAGTACTTC
CATSSPAAYSYEQYF
>.|TRBV13|.|14|TRBJ2-4
TGTGCCAGCAAGTCAGCTGTAGCCAAAAACATTCAGTACTTC
CASKSAVAKNIQYF
>.|TRBV6-1|.|14|TRBJ1-1
TGTGCCAGCAGTGAACGCCTCCCGAACACTGAAGCTTTCTTT
CASSERLPNTEAFF
>.|TRBV27|few|16|TRBJ2-7
TGTGCCAGCAGTTTATCGGGGGGCGGCGGGTTCTACGAGCAGTACTTC
CASSLSGGGGFYEQYF
>.|TRBV19|many|14|TRBJ1-5
TGTGCCAGTAATTCCAGGGGTAGCAATCAGCCCCAGCATTTT
CASNSRGSNQPQHF
>TRBD2|TRBV6-1|.|14|TRBJ2-7
TGTGCCAGCAGTGAACTAGCGGGAGTGGTCGAGCAGTACTTC
CASSELAGVVEQYF
>.|TRBV6-1|.|12|TRBJ1-1
TGTGCCAGCAGTGAATTAGACGTGGAAGCTTTCTTT
CASSELDVEAFF
>TRBD2|TRBV20-1|.|16|TRBJ2-7
TGCAGTGCTAGAGATCATACCAGCGGGGGTGTCCGGGAGCAGTACTTC
CSARDHTSGGVREQYF
>.|TRBV18|few|16|TRBJ1-5
TGTGCCAGCTCACCCCACCCCCCGAATAGCAATCAGCCCCAGCATTTT
CASSPHPPNSNQPQHF
>TRBD1|TRBV20-1|many|14|TRBJ1-5
TGCAGTGCCATCGACAGGGCTAGCAATCAGCCCCAGCATTTT
CSAIDRASNQPQHF
>TRBD2|TRBV7-2|few|16|TRBJ2-2
TGTGCCAGCAGCCCTAGCGGGGGGGCACACACCGGGGAGCTGTTTTTT
CASSPSGGAHTGELFF
>TRBD2|TRBV20-1|.|14|TRBJ2-7
TGCAGTGCTAGAGATCTGGCGGGAGTAACAGAGCAGTACTTC
CSARDLAGVTEQYF